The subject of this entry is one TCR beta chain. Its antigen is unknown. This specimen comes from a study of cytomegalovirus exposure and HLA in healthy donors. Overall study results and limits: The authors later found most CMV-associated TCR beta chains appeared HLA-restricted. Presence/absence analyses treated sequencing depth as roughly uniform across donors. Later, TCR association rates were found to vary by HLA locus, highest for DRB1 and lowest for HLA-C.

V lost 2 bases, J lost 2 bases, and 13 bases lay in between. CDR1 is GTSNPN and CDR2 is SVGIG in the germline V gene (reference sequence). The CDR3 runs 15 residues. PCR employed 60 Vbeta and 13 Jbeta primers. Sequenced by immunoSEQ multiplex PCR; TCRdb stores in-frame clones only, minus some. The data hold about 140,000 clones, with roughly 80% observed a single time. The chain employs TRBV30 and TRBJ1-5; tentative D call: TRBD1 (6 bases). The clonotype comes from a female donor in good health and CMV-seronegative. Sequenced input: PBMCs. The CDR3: CAWSYGAGGNQPQHF. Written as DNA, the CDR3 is TGTGCCTGGAGTTACGGGGCAGGGGGCAATCAGCCCCAGCATTTT.